Shown below are 30 T cell receptor beta chains from a single sample sequenced in a study of T cell responses to AZD1222 COVID-19 vaccine. Assay used: immunoSEQ multiplex PCR; TCRdb lists only in-frame clones, some missing. The table records about 150,000 clones, roughly nine tenths of them present only once. The sequencing here drew on peripheral blood, taken 28 days after the second AZD1222 dose. The receptors come from an adult who received the AZD1222 COVID-19 vaccine.

The J gene is TRBJ2-5, the V gene TRBV4-1, with D unclear. CDR3 length equals 15 residues. Germline V gene lookup returns CDR1 MGHRA and CDR2 YSYEKL. The ends were cut back, 0 bases at V and 6 bases at J, with 14 bases in the middle. In DNA form, the CDR3 reads TGCGCCAGCAGCCAAGAGTGGGGTCTTGGAAAGACCCAGTACTTC. Translated, it gives CASSQEWGLGKTQYF.

The rearrangement links TRBV12-5 to TRBJ1-2; TRBD1 matches at 9 bases. The junction had 9 bases not matched to a gene; V was cut back by 2 bases and J by 5 bases. Germline V gene lookup returns CDR1 LGHNT and CDR2 FRNRAP. The CDR3 contains 16 residues. In DNA, the CDR3 is TGTGCTAGTGGTTTGCTCCCTCCCGGGACAGGGTATGGCTACACCTTC. The encoded protein is CASGLLPPGTGYGYTF.

The chain couples TRBV27 to TRBJ2-1; 13 bases map to TRBD2. The CDR3 loop spans 15 amino acids. Germline V CDR1 and CDR2: MNHEY, SMNVEV (reference sequence). V dropped 3 bases and J dropped 10; count of bases not matched to a gene: 6. CDR3 loop: CASSFGTSGIREQFF. Here the CDR3 DNA reads TGTGCCAGCAGTTTTGGGACTAGCGGGATCCGAGAGCAGTTCTTC.

The chain recombines TRBV9 with TRBJ1-1; D is undetermined. V was shortened by 2 bases and J by 2 bases, with 7 bases between the two germline ends. The germline V gene has CDR1 SGDLS and CDR2 YYNGEE. The CDR3 is made up of 13 amino acids. For the CDR3, the DNA is TGTGCCAGCAGCGTCGCAGCAAACACTGAAGCTTTCTTT. Translated, it gives CASSVAANTEAFF.

The chain is built from TRBV6-5 and TRBJ2-7; D is perhaps TRBD1 (5 bases). CDR1 is MNHEY and CDR2 is SVGAGI in the germline V gene. CDR3 length: 16 amino acids. V dropped 0 bases and J dropped 1 base, with 13 bases sitting between them. The CDR3 DNA sequence: TGTGCCAGCAGTTACTCTCAGGGCACACCTTCCTACGAGCAGTACTTC. Protein product: CASSYSQGTPSYEQYF.

This chain links TRBV2 with TRBJ1-6; 7 positions match TRBD1. J was trimmed by 8 bases and V by 8 bases; bases with no gene match: 12. CDR3 length equals 15 residues. Germline CDR1 SNHLY, CDR2 FYNNEI. The DNA of the CDR3 is TGTGCCAGCTCAAGGGGGCGACAGCCTTATTCACCCCTCCACTTT. Residues: CASSRGRQPYSPLHF.

The chain uses TRBV6-4 and TRBJ2-7, with TRBD1 matching over 8 bases. Losses at the gene ends were 4 bases for V and 2 bases for J; bases not matched to a gene: 10. The CDR3 is made up of 16 amino acids. Germline CDR1 and CDR2: MRHNA and SNTAGT. The DNA for the CDR3 is TGTGCCAGCAGTGCCCCTGGGACAGGTTTGACCTACGAGCAGTACTTC. This encodes CASSAPGTGLTYEQYF.

This chain links TRBV7-2 with TRBJ2-1, with D possibly being TRBD1 (5 bases). V shed 3 bases and J shed 6 bases, with 12 bases lying between them. Germline V gene data show CDR1 as SGHTA and CDR2 as FQGNSA. This CDR3 has 14 residues. The DNA of the CDR3 is TGTGCCAGCAGCTTTGGCTATCAGGGCAATGAGCAGTTCTTC. Residues: CASSFGYQGNEQFF. Full variable domain (outside the CDR3, taken from reference TRBV7-2 and TRBJ2-1): GAGVSQSPSNKVTEKGKDVELRCDPISGHTALYWYRQSLGQGLEFLIYFQGNSAPDKSGLPSDRFSAERTGGSVSTLTIQRTQQEDSAVYLCASSFGYQGNEQFFGPGTRLTVL.

This rearrangement joins TRBV11-3 to TRBJ2-1; D gene uncertain. The CDR3 has 14 residues. With 1 base removed from V and 2 bases from J, the gap between germline ends came to 6 bases. The germline V gene has CDR1 SGHNT and CDR2 YENEEA. In DNA, the CDR3 is TGTGCCAGCAGCTTAGTAGGAACCTACAATGAGCAGTTCTTC. Encoded protein: CASSLVGTYNEQFF.

The chain couples TRBV19 to TRBJ2-3, with a possible D match to TRBD2 (6 bases). CDR3 size: 14 residues. V was pared by 3 bases and J by 8 bases, with 15 bases between. Germline CDR1 LNHDA, CDR2 SQIVND (reference sequence). The CDR3 reads CASSIFGSQGTQYF. The DNA for the CDR3 is TGTGCCAGTAGTATCTTCGGGAGTCAGGGTACGCAGTATTTT.

V usage is TRBV15 and J usage is TRBJ2-5; 8 bases are a match to TRBD1. The junction had 11 bases not matched to a gene; V was cut back by 3 bases and J by 5 bases. CDR1 is LNHNV and CDR2 is YYDKDF in the germline V gene (reference sequence). CDR3 length: 16 amino acids. CDR3 in amino acids: CATSRPYSGGAETQYF. The CDR3 DNA is TGTGCCACCAGCAGGCCCTACTCAGGGGGCGCGGAGACCCAGTACTTC.

V is TRBV4-2 and J is TRBJ1-4; 10 bases are a match to TRBD1. CDR1 is LGHNA and CDR2 is YNFKEQ in the germline V gene. The CDR3 is 15 residues long. With 2 bases clipped from V and 7 bases from J, the junction kept 4 bases outside the gene matches. The CDR3 region has the DNA TGTGCCAGCAGCCAACACCGGGACAGGGGTGAAAAACTGTTTTTT. Translated, it gives CASSQHRDRGEKLFF.

This clone was counted once. In nucleotides, the CDR3 is TGTGCCAGCAGAGACAGGGGGCGGGTTAGGGGCACTGAAGCTTTCTTT. This encodes CASRDRGRVRGTEAFF. The chain employs TRBV6-4 and TRBJ1-1; TRBD1 matches at 10 bases. The CDR3 loop spans 16 amino acids. Per the germline V gene, CDR1 is MRHNA and CDR2 is SNTAGT. Trimming took 6 bases from V and 4 from J; bases not matched to a gene: 11.

V is TRBV10-3 and J is TRBJ2-7, with 8 bases identical to TRBD1. Per the germline V gene, CDR1 is ENHRY and CDR2 is SYGVKD. The CDR3 is 15 residues long. The V gene end was trimmed by 6 bases and the J gene end by 6 bases; junction bases not matched to a gene: 13. CDR3 protein: CAISQPTGEGFEQYF. The DNA of the CDR3 is TGTGCCATCAGCCAACCGACAGGGGAAGGTTTCGAGCAGTACTTC.

V and J are TRBV5-3 and TRBJ1-3, with D tentatively TRBD1 (6 bases). TRBV5-3 is placed among ORFs of uncertain function. The V gene lost 6 bases and the J gene lost 0 bases, with 13 bases spanning the gap. The CDR3 has 15 residues. The CDR3 DNA follows: TGTGCCAGAAAGGTGGACAGCGCCTCTGGAAACACCATATATTTT. Protein sequence: CARKVDSASGNTIYF.

The chain links TRBV7-5 to TRBJ2-1. TRBV7-5 constitutes a pseudogene. The CDR3 is made up of 15 amino acids. The CDR3 DNA reads TGTGCCAGAAGCTTAGGGGGGGCGCTTTACAATGAGCAGTTCTTC. Translated, it gives CARSLGGALYNEQFF.

The CDR3 DNA reads TGTGCCAGCAGCTTGGTGGCGGGGGCAACCACCGGGGAGCTGTTTTTT. Translation: CASSLVAGATTGELFF. The V gene is TRBV5-4, the J gene TRBJ2-2, with TRBD2 as a possible D gene (7 bases). The CDR3 extends over 16 amino acids. Per germline, CDR1 SGHNT and CDR2 YYREEE (reference sequence). V gave up 0 bases and J gave up 4 bases, with 13 bases separating them.

The V and J genes are TRBV30 and TRBJ1-5; D not certain. In germline, CDR1 is GTSNPN, CDR2 SVGIG (reference sequence). Trimming shortened V by 0 bases and J by 2 bases, and 8 bases separated the two germline ends. The CDR3 runs 14 residues. The CDR3 DNA follows: TGTGCCTGGAGTGTAATGGGAGGCAATCAGCCCCAGCATTTT. It translates to CAWSVMGGNQPQHF.

The V call is TRBV12-3 or TRBV12-4, the J call TRBJ1-3; D is undetermined. V was cut by 4 bases and J by 4 bases, with 5 bases left in between. The CDR3 is 12 residues long. Written as DNA, the CDR3 is TGTGCCAGCAGTTCAACAGGAAACACCATATATTTT. This codes for CASSSTGNTIYF.

This clone was found a few times. CDR3 protein: CASGSGLPIGAYEQYF. The CDR3 nucleotides read TGTGCTAGTGGTTCGGGCCTACCTATTGGGGCCTACGAGCAGTACTTC. The chain has TRBV12-5 and TRBJ2-7; D not resolved. In germline, CDR1 is LGHNT, CDR2 FRNRAP. V lost 4 bases, J lost 2 bases, and 18 bases lay in between. This CDR3 spans 16 amino acids.

The rearrangement uses TRBV21-1 and TRBJ1-5. TRBV21-1 is labeled a pseudogene. The CDR3 is made up of 14 amino acids. DNA for the CDR3: TGTGCCAGCCCCCCTCGGGGGAATCATCAGCCCCAGCATTTT. Translated, it gives CASPPRGNHQPQHF.

The rearrangement joins TRBV7-2 to TRBJ1-3; 7 nucleotides match TRBD1. The CDR3 covers 16 residues. The junction had 7 bases not matched to a gene; V was cut back by 3 bases and J by 2 bases. Per germline, CDR1 SGHTA and CDR2 FQGNSA. The CDR3 region is CASSLVRGVTGNTIYF. CDR3 DNA: TGTGCCAGCAGCTTGGTCAGGGGGGTTACTGGAAACACCATATATTTT.

The chain joins TRBV5-6 to TRBJ2-7; D unresolved. The V gene's germline CDR1 is SGHDT and CDR2 YYEEEE. Trimming took 4 bases from V and 2 from J, leaving 13 bases between them. The CDR3 is 14 amino acids. The chain's CDR3 is CASSPPATAYEQYF. The CDR3 region has the DNA TGTGCCAGCAGCCCCCCTGCTACCGCCTACGAGCAGTACTTC.

This chain joins TRBV6-5 and TRBJ1-2; possibly TRBD1 for D (6 bases). The length of the CDR3 is 14 residues. Per the germline V gene, CDR1 is MNHEY and CDR2 is SVGAGI. The V and J ends lost 2 bases and 6 bases respectively, with 13 bases between them. This CDR3 reads CASSYGGGGDGYTF. CDR3 nucleotides: TGTGCCAGCAGTTACGGGGGGGGCGGTGATGGCTACACCTTC.

The J gene is TRBJ1-1, the V gene TRBV4-1; TRBD1 matches at 10 bases. V dropped 4 bases and J dropped 3; count of bases not matched to a gene: 5. This CDR3 region has 15 residues. The germline CDR1 and CDR2 sequences are MGHRA and YSYEKL. CDR3 sequence (DNA): TGCGCCAGCAGCCCTATAGGACAGGGGGACACTGAAGCTTTCTTT. This encodes CASSPIGQGDTEAFF.

This chain joins TRBV2 and TRBJ1-3, with D possibly TRBD1 on 6 matching bases. There are 16 residues in the CDR3. Germline-derived CDR1 and CDR2 are SNHLY and FYNNEI. Trimming removed 7 bases from V and 0 bases from J, with 16 bases in between. The CDR3 DNA reads TGTGCCAGCACCCAACAAACAGGGAACTCTGGAAACACCATATATTTT. As protein: CASTQQTGNSGNTIYF.

This chain uses TRBV3-1 (or the pseudogene TRBV3-2) with TRBJ2-7; D is ambiguous. The CDR3 spans 15 residues. The germline gives CDR1 LGHDT, CDR2 YNNKEL (reference sequence). V was cut by 0 bases and J by 0 bases, with 9 bases left in between. CDR3 DNA: TGTGCCAGCAGCCAAGAGCCGGTCAGCTCCTACGAGCAGTACTTC. This codes for CASSQEPVSSYEQYF.

V gene TRBV7-8 combines with J gene TRBJ2-5, with 10 bases lining up with TRBD2. Per germline, CDR1 SGHVS and CDR2 FQNEAQ. V dropped 5 bases and J dropped 5; count of bases not matched to a gene: 32. This CDR3 contains 23 residues. The CDR3 nucleotides are TGTGCCAGCAGCCCGGAGCTGGGGGCCAGCGGGAGGGCGGCGGGTCTCTCCTTGGAGACCCAGTACTTC. Protein: CASSPELGASGRAAGLSLETQYF.

This clone appeared once. The chain links TRBV6-2 or TRBV6-3 to TRBJ2-1, with D unclear. Per the germline V gene, CDR1 is MNHEY and CDR2 is SVGEGT. CDR3 length: 18 amino acids. V lost 3 bases, J lost 0 bases, and 18 bases lay in between. CDR3 coding DNA: TGTGCCAGCAGTTATAGGTCAGCGTCCGAGAGCTCCTACAATGAGCAGTTCTTC. It is translated as CASSYRSASESSYNEQFF.

Of note for this clone: The junction departs from germline at one end; a sequencing error may be responsible. The chain links TRBV19 to TRBJ1-1, with D maybe TRBD1 (6 bases). From germline, CDR1 is LNHDA and CDR2 SQIVND (reference sequence). CDR3 length: 13 residues. Written as DNA, the CDR3 is TGTGCCAGTAATATACAGGGCGAAAGAATCGCTTTCTTT. Translated: CASNIQGERIAFF.